The clone carrying this TCR beta chain has only a few counts. This sample stems from a study of blood T cell repertoires in COVID-19. Original analysis: Amplified reference gene primers provided the basis for estimating nucleated cell counts. Produced via immunoSEQ multiplex PCR; TCRdb's table is partial and in-frame only. The V and J calls and clone size come from that table; D and trimming were worked out from the DNA. The sample holds 55,000 to 80,000 clones, 89% seen once. V shed 0 bases and J 0 bases; nucleotides not matched to a gene: 4. Germline lookup yields CDR1 GTSNPN and CDR2 SVGIG (reference sequence). The CDR3 totals 15 residues.

The specimen sequenced was peripheral blood. This TCR was recovered from a man older than 75 with acute or convalescent COVID-19. The chain recombines TRBV30 with TRBJ1-1, with 7 bases aligning to TRBD1. The CDR3 nucleotides read TGTGCCTGGAGTGTTAAGACAGGGATGAACACTGAAGCTTTCTTT. It yields the protein CAWSVKTGMNTEAFF. The whole variable domain, filled in from reference TRBV30 and TRBJ1-1, reads SQTIHQWPATLVQPVGSPLSLECTVEGTSNPNLYWYRQAAGRGLQLLFYSVGIGQISSEVPQNLSASRPQDRQFILSSKKLLLSDSGFYLCAWSVKTGMNTEAFFGQGTRLTVV.